Listed here is a single TCR beta chain. Its cognate antigen has yet to be identified. No base quality values were provided; no much bigger clone lies one nucleotide off. The receptor library was made with the immunoSEQ multiplex PCR assay. The multiplex PCR relied on a mix of 60 forward primers for TCR Vbeta segments and 13 reverse primers for TCR Jbeta segments. The CDR3 region of rearranged TCR beta genes was amplified from genomic DNA by a multiplex PCR assay. On the Illumina HiSeq System, the amplified TCR beta libraries were sequenced as 87-base-pair reads. From the authors' description of their analysis: Across the 670 or so repertoires, a later analysis counted 80 million or so unique TCR beta chains, approximately 12 million of which were shared by at least two donors. To remove PCR and sequencing errors, raw reads were error-corrected and collapsed into unique sequences using a nearest-neighbor algorithm that merged closely related sequences. CDR3 sequences were aligned to IMGT reference sequences to assign V, D and J gene segments. For a sequence to be retained, a match of at least six nucleotides to both a V gene segment and a J gene segment was required. A rearrangement counted as productive if the CDR3 had no stop codons and remained in frame with V and J, and every other rearrangement counted as non-productive. CDR3 was defined by IMGT convention, running from the second conserved V-encoded cysteine to the conserved J-encoded phenylalanine. The earlier analysis of fewer than 700 of the donors excluded sequences that lacked an unambiguous match to a single V gene segment. In an earlier analysis of approximately 560 of the donors, a V segment was called functional when productive rearrangements were above 56.7%, and segregating when the standard deviation between donors exceeded 5%. A statistical classification framework was built to diagnose cytomegalovirus status from the catalog of TCR beta chain sequences. A later analysis assigned V and J genes by comparing TCR nucleotide sequences with IMGT/GENE-DB human TR gene sequences. In a later analysis, CDR3 sequences and most-parsimonious VDJ recombination scenarios were assigned using the TCRdist pipeline. In a later analysis, each TCR beta chain was defined by its CDR3 amino acid sequence together with its V-gene family, and reads lacking a unique V-gene family were excluded. To address suspected cross-contamination and a sequencing artifact, a later analysis removed under 600 highly shared, low-generation-probability nucleotide sequences. In a later analysis, a clonal expansion index for each public chain was calculated from normalized within-repertoire ranks of inferred template counts. In a later analysis, generation probabilities were computed using a VDJ recombination model fitted to out-of-frame rearrangements, and the results were checked against IGoR. A later analysis scored TCR-TCR, TCR-HLA and TCR-CMV co-occurrence with hypergeometric tests, applying a repertoire-size bias correction to TCR pairs. A later analysis estimated false discovery rates by permuting HLA or CMV assignments 20 times. In a later analysis, co-occurring TCRs were grouped using DBSCAN, and TCRdist sequence similarity was added for clustering within HLA-allele-positive subsets. Co-occurrence clustering excluded repertoires with fewer than 30,000 or more than 120,000 public chains, plus five with anomalous nucleotide sharing. In its TCRdb copy, this immuneACCESS table keeps in-frame sequences only and misses some clones. Where compared with another copy, unresolved V genes explain less than half of these, and the others have no known cause. That table gives V, J and clone size, and the DNA gave D and trimming. In all, the sample holds more than 200,000 clones, and 82% of those were seen once. Of the sample, around 6% is held by the ten largest clones.

In total, 666 healthy bone marrow donors made up the cohort. At the time of sampling, all cohort members were nominally healthy, though unrecorded immune exposures were likely present. The donor was CMV seropositive and was included in the group of almost 300 seropositive cohort members. A peripheral blood sample was provided by each donor, and peripheral blood mononuclear cells were used for TCR beta sequencing. The Qiagen DNeasy Blood Extraction Kit was used to extract genomic DNA from the blood cell samples. The record originates from a study of cytomegalovirus exposure and HLA in healthy donors (dated by TCRdb to 2015 to 2018). The study in broad terms: An earlier analysis of roughly 570 of the donors reported approximately 260 Gb of sequence data and approximately 120 million unique TCR beta sequences obtained from approximately 180 million T cells. Along with the approximately 650-subject first cohort, a separate validation cohort of over a hundred different subjects was used. The study aimed to test whether cataloging public T cell receptors could reveal signatures of past pathogen exposure. Roughly 5 DR-DQ haplotypes were treated as single units for association and clustering because of strong linkage in the cohort. Rather than drawing on any new phenotypic data, the later analysis identified candidate immune exposures from TCR beta sequences and the way those sequences occurred across donors. A later genetic analysis used genome-wide SNP genotypes for about 65% of the 666 donors, treating that subset as a discovery cohort. The study combined high-throughput TCR immunosequencing, statistical association of individual TCRs with disease status, and machine learning to predict cytomegalovirus infection status. An early release covering roughly 600 HLA-typed donors comprised about 290 gigabases of sequencing data and 85 million to 100 million unique TCR sequences. An earlier analysis of some 500 of the donors applied high-throughput TCR beta sequencing to assess whether each TCR beta V gene segment acted as functional or pseudogenic. Donor age, sex, ethnicity and CMV serostatus were compiled together with the repertoire data. Every repertoire in the discovery cohort had been generated on one and the same sequencing platform. The study used immunosequencing to profile the T cell repertoires of hundreds of subjects and linked those repertoires to cytomegalovirus serostatus. Of the 300 to 400 genotyped donors, roughly 85% fell in the genetic ancestry cluster associated with self-reported Caucasian donors. Class I and class II HLA loci were covered by the typing at four-digit resolution. Typing coverage varied by locus: roughly 629-640 donors for A, B, C, DRB1 and DQB1; approximately 520 for DQA1; more than 600 for DPA1; around 490 for DPB1. A later analysis re-examined previously published TCR beta repertoires from roughly 720 donors and added high-resolution HLA genotyping to investigate patterns of TCR occurrence. Across around 400 genotyped donors of the cohort, an average of about 220,000 unique TCR beta nucleotide sequences per donor were sequenced, and approximately 17% of those sequences were non-productive. General findings and caveats noted by the study authors: It was suggested by the authors that the approach could potentially be generalized to other disease states and immunological phenotypes. In this cohort, only TCR beta chains were sequenced, and detectable features were limited by the absence of alpha or paired-chain data. Presence/absence analyses assumed roughly uniform sequencing depth across donors, an assumption that may not hold. According to a later analysis, TCR association rates differed among HLA loci, with DRB1 alleles showing the most associated TCRs and HLA-C alleles showing the fewest. Linkage disequilibrium might explain the correlated functional status among segregating V segments, but an unknown experimental factor could not be excluded. For the cohort, immune exposure information was limited to CMV serostatus. Compared with the roughly 720-donor mean, donors in an Asian-associated ancestry cluster had fewer N-insertions in productive TCRs, according to a later genetic analysis. A later analysis found that HLA-associated TCR beta chains were more clonally expanded and had lower generation probabilities than equally common non-associated chains. HLA typing was unavailable for some donors at each locus, so association tests used only the typed subset. The earlier analysis of 587 of the donors excluded roughly 17 rarely observed V segments, including chromosome 9 orphons, because counts were too low. In the study, roughly 160 TCR beta chains were listed as associated with cytomegalovirus. At a false discovery rate of 0.05, a later analysis linked 16,000 or so TCR beta sequences to specific HLA alleles. A later analysis found that most CMV-associated TCR beta chains appeared HLA-restricted, with HLA associations seemingly driven largely by CMV exposure. The classifier was reported to diagnose cytomegalovirus status with high specificity and sensitivity in both the original cohort and the validation cohort. According to a later analysis, parvovirus B19, influenza, CMV and Epstein-Barr virus appeared linked to several top co-occurrence clusters. Assigning TCR associations to individual alleles was difficult when HLA alleles, especially DR and DQ, strongly co-occurred. A further reported finding was that TCR beta sequences accurately predicted the HLA-A and HLA-B alleles for most subjects in the first cohort. In vitro tests confirmed that a few of the cytomegalovirus-associated TCR beta chains recognize cytomegalovirus antigens. While some public TCRs were present in many individuals, most TCR sequences turned up only very rarely across donors. The sequencing pipeline was judged likely to have produced a cluster of highly shared sequence variants as a technical artifact. An association between a missense DCLRE1C variant and V-gene and J-gene trimming of TCR beta chains was found in a later genetic analysis and replicated in an independent cohort. In an earlier analysis of around 600 of the donors, most TCR beta V segments appeared in productive rearrangements about 87% or about 30% of the time, broadly matching IMGT annotations.

The sample consisted of PBMCs. The sequence was collected from a man between 35 and 55 years old in good health and CMV-seropositive.

This receptor carries the CDR3 CASSLRSSGSGETQYF. The DNA is as follows: TGTGCCAGCAGCTTGAGGTCTAGCGGGAGTGGGGAGACCCAGTACTTC. The receptor chain draws on TRBV5-6 and TRBJ2-5; a stretch of 10 junction bases matches TRBD2. Trimming takes 1 base off V and 5 bases off J; junction bases not matched to a gene: 8. From its cysteine to its phenylalanine, the CDR3 spans 16 amino acids. The CDR3 DNA has 48 bases and is translated from base 1. Sequences SGHDT (CDR1) and YYEEEE (CDR2) are obtained from the germline V gene.